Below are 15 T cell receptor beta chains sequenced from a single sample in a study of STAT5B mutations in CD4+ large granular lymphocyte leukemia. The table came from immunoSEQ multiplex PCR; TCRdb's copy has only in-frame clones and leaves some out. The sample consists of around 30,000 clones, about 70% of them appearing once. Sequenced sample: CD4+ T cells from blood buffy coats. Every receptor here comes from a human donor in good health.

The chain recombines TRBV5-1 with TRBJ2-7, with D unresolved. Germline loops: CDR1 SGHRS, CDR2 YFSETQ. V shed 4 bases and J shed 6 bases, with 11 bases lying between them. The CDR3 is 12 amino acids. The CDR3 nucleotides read TGCGCCAGCAGCCTGCAAGGCGGCGAGCAGTACTTC. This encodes CASSLQGGEQYF.

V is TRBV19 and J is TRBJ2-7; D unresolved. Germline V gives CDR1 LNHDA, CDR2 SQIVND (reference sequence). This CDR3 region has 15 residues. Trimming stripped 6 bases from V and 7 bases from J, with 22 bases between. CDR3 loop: CASRTNGPGSTEQYF. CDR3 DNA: TGTGCCAGTAGGACAAACGGTCCTGGATCCACGGAGCAGTACTTC.

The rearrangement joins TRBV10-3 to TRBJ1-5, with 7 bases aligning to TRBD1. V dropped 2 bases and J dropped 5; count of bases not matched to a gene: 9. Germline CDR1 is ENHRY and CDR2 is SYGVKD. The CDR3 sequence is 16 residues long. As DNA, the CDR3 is TGTGCCATCAGTGAGAATTGGGCAGGGGGGGATCAGCCCCAGCATTTT. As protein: CAISENWAGGDQPQHF.

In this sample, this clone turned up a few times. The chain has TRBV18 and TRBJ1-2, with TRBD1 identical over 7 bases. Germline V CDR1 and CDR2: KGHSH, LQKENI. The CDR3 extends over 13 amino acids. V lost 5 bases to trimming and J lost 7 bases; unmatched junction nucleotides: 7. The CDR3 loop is CASSTDRDSGYTF. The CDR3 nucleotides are TGTGCCAGCTCAACCGACAGGGACTCTGGCTACACCTTC.

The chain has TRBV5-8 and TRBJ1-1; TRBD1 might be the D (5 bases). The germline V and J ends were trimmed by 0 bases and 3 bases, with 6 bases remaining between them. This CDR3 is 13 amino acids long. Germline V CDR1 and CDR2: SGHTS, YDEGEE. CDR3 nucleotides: TGTGCCAGCAGCTTGGGCAGGGACACTGAAGCTTTCTTT. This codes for CASSLGRDTEAFF. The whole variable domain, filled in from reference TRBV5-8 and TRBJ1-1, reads EAGVTQSPTHLIKTRGQQATLRCSPISGHTSVYWYQQALGLGLQFLLWYDEGEERNRGNFPPRFSGRQFPNYSSELNVNALELEDSALYLCASSLGRDTEAFFGQGTRLTVV.

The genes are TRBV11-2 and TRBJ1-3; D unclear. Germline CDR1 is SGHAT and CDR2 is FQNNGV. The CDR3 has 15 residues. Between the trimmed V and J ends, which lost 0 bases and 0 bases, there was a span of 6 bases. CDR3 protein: CASSLDRFSGNTIYF. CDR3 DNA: TGTGCCAGCAGCTTAGACAGGTTCTCTGGAAACACCATATATTTT.

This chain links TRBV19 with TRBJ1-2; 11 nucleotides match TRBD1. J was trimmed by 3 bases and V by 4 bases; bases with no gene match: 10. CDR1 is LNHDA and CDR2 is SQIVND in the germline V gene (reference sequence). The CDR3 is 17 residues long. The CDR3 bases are TGTGCCAGTAGTACCTCCGGGACAGGGGGTTTGTACTATGGCTACACCTTC. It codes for CASSTSGTGGLYYGYTF.

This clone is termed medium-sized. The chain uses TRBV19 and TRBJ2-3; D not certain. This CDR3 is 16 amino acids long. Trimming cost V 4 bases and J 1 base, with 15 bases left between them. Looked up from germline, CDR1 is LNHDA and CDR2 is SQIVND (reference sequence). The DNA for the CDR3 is TGTGCCAGTAGTACATCTCTAGTAACCGGCACAGATACGCAGTATTTT. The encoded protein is CASSTSLVTGTDTQYF.

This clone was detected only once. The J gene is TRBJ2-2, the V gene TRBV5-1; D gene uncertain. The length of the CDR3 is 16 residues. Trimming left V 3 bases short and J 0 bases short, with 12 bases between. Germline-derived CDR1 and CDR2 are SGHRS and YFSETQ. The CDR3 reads CASSSFTSPNTGELFF. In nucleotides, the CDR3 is TGCGCCAGCAGCTCCTTCACGAGTCCGAACACCGGGGAGCTGTTTTTT.

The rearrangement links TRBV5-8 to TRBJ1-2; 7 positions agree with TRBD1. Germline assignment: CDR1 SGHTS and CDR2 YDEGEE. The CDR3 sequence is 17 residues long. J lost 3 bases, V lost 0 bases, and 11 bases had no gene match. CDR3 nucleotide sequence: TGTGCCAGCAGCTTGGCGACCGTTATCGGGACAGACTATGGCTACACCTTC. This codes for CASSLATVIGTDYGYTF.

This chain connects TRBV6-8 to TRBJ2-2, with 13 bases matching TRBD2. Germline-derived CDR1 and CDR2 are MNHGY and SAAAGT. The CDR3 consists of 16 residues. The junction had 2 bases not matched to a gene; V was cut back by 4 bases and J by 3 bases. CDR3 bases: TGTGCCAGCAGTTTCACTAGCGGGGGGGACACCGGGGAGCTGTTTTTT. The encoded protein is CASSFTSGGDTGELFF.

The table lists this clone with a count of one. The CDR3 nucleotides are TGTGCCAGCTCACGGGAAGTCACAGATACGCAGTATTTT. Translating it yields CASSREVTDTQYF. The V gene is TRBV18, the J gene TRBJ2-3, with D uncertain. Germline V gene lookup returns CDR1 KGHSH and CDR2 LQKENI. Trimming took off 4 bases at V and 2 bases at J, with 7 bases between the two ends. The CDR3 totals 13 residues.

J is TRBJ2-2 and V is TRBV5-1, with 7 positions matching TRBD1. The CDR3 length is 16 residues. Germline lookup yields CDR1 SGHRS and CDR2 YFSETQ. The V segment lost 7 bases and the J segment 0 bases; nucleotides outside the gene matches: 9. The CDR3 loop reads CASRKQGLANTGELFF. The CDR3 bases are TGCGCCAGCCGAAAACAGGGGCTTGCGAACACCGGGGAGCTGTTTTTT.

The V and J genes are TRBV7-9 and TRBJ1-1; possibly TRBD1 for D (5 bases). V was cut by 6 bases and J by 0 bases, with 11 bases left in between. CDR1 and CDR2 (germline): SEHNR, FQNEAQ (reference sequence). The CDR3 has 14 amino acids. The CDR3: CASRGREMNTEAFF. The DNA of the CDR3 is TGTGCCAGCAGGGGACGAGAAATGAACACTGAAGCTTTCTTT.

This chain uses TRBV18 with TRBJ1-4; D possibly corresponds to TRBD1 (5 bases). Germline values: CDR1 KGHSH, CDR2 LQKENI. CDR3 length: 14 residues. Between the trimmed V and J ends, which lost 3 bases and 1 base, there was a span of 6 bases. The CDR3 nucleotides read TGTGCCAGCTCACCGGGGGTAACTAATGAAAAACTGTTTTTT. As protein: CASSPGVTNEKLFF.